This T cell receptor beta chain originates from a study of metastatic and nonmetastatic thyroid tumors. CDR3 length equals 18 residues. The trim removed 1 base at V and 2 bases at J, leaving 13 bases unmatched. Germline CDR1 GTSNPN, CDR2 SVGIG (reference sequence). Before thyroid surgery, none of the patients had received any treatment. Points from the study as a whole: Significantly higher TCR beta diversity was reportedly seen in malignant thyroid tumors than benign nodules, in blood and tumor.

MiXCR reprocessed the PCR reads for TCRdb. The table records about 40,000 clones, about 16% of them present only once. Many counts were recorded for this clone. The antigen is unknown. This sequence was found in a female donor with papillary thyroid cancer or a benign thyroid nodule (not recorded which). Some clones in this sample may be carry-over from other donors' samples. The sample comprised blood. The rearrangement links TRBV30 to TRBJ1-3, with 8 bases matching TRBD1. CDR3 sequence reads: CAWSGTYRGRGAGNTIYF. The DNA of the CDR3 is TGTGCCTGGAGTGGGACTTACAGGGGGAGAGGCGCTGGAAACACCATATATTTT.